This T cell receptor (beta chain) was recovered during a study of T cell responses to AZD1222 COVID-19 vaccine. TCRdb's table, derived via immunoSEQ multiplex PCR, lists solely in-frame clones and lacks some. The table has about 49,000 clones, under 85% seen once. The CDR3 is 15 residues long. The ends lost 4 bases at V and 8 bases at J; junction bases unmatched: 12. Looked up from germline, CDR1 is SGDLS and CDR2 is YYNGEE. This clone has only a few counts. The gene calls are TRBV9 and TRBJ1-2; 9 bases fit TRBD1. Sample: peripheral blood, taken on day 0 of MenACWY control vaccination. This TCR came from an adult in good health. Here the CDR3 reads CASSSEGTGLGGYTF. The CDR3 coding sequence is TGTGCCAGCAGCTCTGAGGGGACAGGGCTAGGGGGCTACACCTTC.